A single sample gave rise to the 21 T cell receptor beta chains below, sequenced in a study of beta chain features in type 1 diabetes. Study conclusions and caveats: Type 1 diabetes patients had TCRB CDR3s that were shorter (moderately but significantly so) in all four CD4+ subsets.

No antigen has been identified for these receptors. Expressed TCRB transcripts were sequenced, since all the RNA that had been isolated was reverse transcribed. Assay used: immunoSEQ multiplex PCR; TCRdb lists only in-frame clones, some missing. This table holds approximately 150,000 clones, 9% found once. Sequenced sample: central memory CD4+ T cells from blood. The receptors were gathered from a man aged 30 to 39 with type 1 diabetes.

V gene TRBV4-3 combines with J gene TRBJ2-3; D unclear. Germline CDR1 is LGHNA and CDR2 is YSLEER. V lost 1 base, J lost 0 bases, and 5 bases lay in between. CDR3 length: 14 residues. Here the CDR3 reads CASSQATSTDTQYF. CDR3 coding DNA: TGCGCCAGCAGCCAAGCCACTAGCACAGATACGCAGTATTTT.

This clone was found a few times. V and J are TRBV7-9 and TRBJ2-7; TRBD2 aligns across 10 bases. Germline CDR1 is SEHNR and CDR2 is FQNEAQ (reference sequence). J gave up 2 bases and V 5 bases, and 6 bases lay outside the gene matches. The CDR3 contains 15 residues. CDR3 sequence reads: CASSQGLADPYEQYF. The CDR3 DNA sequence: TGTGCCAGCAGCCAAGGACTAGCGGACCCCTACGAGCAGTACTTC.

This clone was observed a handful of times. The chain carries TRBV5-1 and TRBJ2-2; TRBD2 is a possible D gene (7 bases). The CDR3 is 17 amino acids. Between the trimmed V and J ends, which lost 1 base and 0 bases, there was a span of 13 bases. Germline loops: CDR1 SGHRS, CDR2 YFSETQ. Here the CDR3 reads CASSLTVRGPNTGELFF. CDR3 nucleotide sequence: TGCGCCAGCAGCTTGACTGTGCGGGGGCCGAACACCGGGGAGCTGTTTTTT.

The V and J genes are TRBV7-9 and TRBJ2-3; 9 bases fit TRBD2. Trimming took 3 bases from V and 5 from J; bases not matched to a gene: 9. This CDR3 has 16 residues. Germline CDR1 and CDR2: SEHNR and FQNEAQ (reference sequence). As DNA, the CDR3 is TGTGCCAGCAGCTTTCTTGGCGGGGGGGCCGGAGATACGCAGTATTTT. It translates to CASSFLGGGAGDTQYF.

CDR3: CASSLYQNTEAFF. CDR3 nucleotides: TGTGCCAGCAGTTTATATCAAAACACTGAAGCTTTCTTT. V and J are TRBV28 and TRBJ1-1; D is unclear. The ends were cut back, 1 base at V and 2 bases at J, with 5 bases in the middle. Germline CDR1 MDHEN, CDR2 SYDVKM. The CDR3 covers 13 residues.

This chain links TRBV2 with TRBJ1-5; D unresolved. The CDR3 length is 14 residues. Trimming cost V 4 bases and J 4 bases, with 11 bases left between them. In germline, CDR1 is SNHLY, CDR2 FYNNEI. CDR3 coding DNA: TGTGCCAGCAGTGGGCTTGCCCCTAATCAGCCCCAGCATTTT. This translates into CASSGLAPNQPQHF. Drawing the rest from reference TRBV2 and TRBJ1-5, the complete variable domain is EPEVTQTPSHQVTQMGQEVILRCVPISNHLYFYWYRQILGQKVEFLVSFYNNEISEKSEIFDDQFSVERPDGSNFTLKIRSTKLEDSAMYFCASSGLAPNQPQHFGDGTRLSIL.

The chain uses TRBV5-1 and TRBJ2-5; D perhaps matches TRBD1 (5 bases). CDR3 length equals 14 residues. Germline V gene lookup returns CDR1 SGHRS and CDR2 YFSETQ. The V gene lost 2 bases and the J gene lost 2 bases, with 10 bases spanning the gap. The DNA of the CDR3 is TGCGCCAGCAGCTTTCAGGGCACTCAAGAGACCCAGTACTTC. Its protein product is CASSFQGTQETQYF.

V and J are TRBV9 and TRBJ2-5; 13 bases map to TRBD2. V gave up 4 bases and J gave up 5 bases; unmatched junction bases: 8. Germline lookup yields CDR1 SGDLS and CDR2 YYNGEE. The CDR3 covers 16 residues. The CDR3 DNA sequence: TGTGCCAGCAGCCCCACTAGCGGGGGGGGTATGGAGACCCAGTACTTC. This codes for CASSPTSGGGMETQYF. Full variable domain (outside the CDR3, taken from reference TRBV9 and TRBJ2-5): DSGVTQTPKHLITATGQRVTLRCSPRSGDLSVYWYQQSLDQGLQFLIQYYNGEERAKGNILERFSAQQFPDLHSELNLSSLELGDSALYFCASSPTSGGGMETQYFGPGTRLLVL.

This clone was detected ten times or more. The V call is TRBV5-1, the J call TRBJ2-2, with TRBD1 matching over 8 bases. J lost 3 bases, V lost 5 bases, and 0 bases had no gene match. The CDR3 runs to 13 residues. The germline V gene encodes CDR1 SGHRS and CDR2 YFSETQ. The CDR3: CASRDRDTGELFF. CDR3 DNA sequence: TGCGCCAGCAGGGACAGGGACACCGGGGAGCTGTTTTTT.

J is TRBJ2-1 and V is TRBV29-1; TRBD1 might be the D (5 bases). V lost 3 bases and J 4 bases, leaving 10 bases between the germline ends. The CDR3 consists of 13 residues. Germline CDR1 reads SQVTM; CDR2 reads ANQGSEA. This CDR3 is CSVEPTAYNEQFF. As DNA, the CDR3 is TGCAGCGTTGAGCCGACAGCTTACAATGAGCAGTTCTTC.

V gene TRBV11-2 combines with J gene TRBJ1-4; the match to TRBD1 covers 9 bases. The V segment lost 6 bases and the J segment 8 bases; nucleotides outside the gene matches: 7. CDR1 SGHAT and CDR2 FQNNGV come from the germline V gene. The CDR3 has 14 residues. The CDR3 region is CASSFGTGPEKLFF. The CDR3 DNA reads as TGTGCCAGCAGTTTTGGGACAGGGCCCGAAAAACTGTTTTTT.

Only a few counts were recorded for this clone. The chain links TRBV7-2 to TRBJ1-2; D is ambiguous. CDR1 SGHTA and CDR2 FQGNSA come from the germline V gene. This CDR3 comprises 14 residues. The ends were cut back, 2 bases at V and 1 base at J, with 8 bases in the middle. CDR3 in DNA: TGTGCCAGCAGCTTACGGGTTGATAACTATGGCTACACCTTC. Translation: CASSLRVDNYGYTF. Full variable domain (remainder filled in from reference TRBV7-2 and TRBJ1-2): GAGVSQSPSNKVTEKGKDVELRCDPISGHTALYWYRQSLGQGLEFLIYFQGNSAPDKSGLPSDRFSAERTGGSVSTLTIQRTQQEDSAVYLCASSLRVDNYGYTFGSGTRLTVV.

The chain recombines TRBV27 with TRBJ2-2; D possibly corresponds to TRBD1 (5 bases). V lost 2 bases and J 2 bases, leaving 9 bases between the germline ends. CDR1 MNHEY and CDR2 SMNVEV come from the germline V gene (reference sequence). CDR3 length: 15 amino acids. The CDR3 reads CASSLKGSNTGELFF. The CDR3 DNA is TGTGCCAGCAGTTTAAAGGGGTCCAACACCGGGGAGCTGTTTTTT.

This clone came up a few times. The CDR3 here is CASSLGAGYTF. The CDR3 DNA is TGTGCCAGCAGTTTAGGGGCCGGCTACACCTTC. The rearrangement joins TRBV6-4 to TRBJ1-2; a weak D match, TRBD1 (5 bases). CDR1 and CDR2 from the germline V gene are MRHNA and SNTAGT. V was trimmed by 5 bases and J by 8 bases, leaving 9 bases between them. The CDR3 extends over 11 amino acids.

This chain connects TRBV30 to TRBJ2-3; D gene unclear. The CDR3 consists of 10 residues. V dropped 8 bases and J dropped 4 bases, with 7 bases sitting between them. Germline V gene sequence: CDR1 GTSNPN, CDR2 SVGIG (reference sequence). The CDR3 DNA reads TGTGCCCGCGGCTCAGATACGCAGTATTTT. This translates into CARGSDTQYF.

This clone turned up a few times. This chain uses TRBV7-3 with TRBJ2-1; the match to TRBD2 covers 9 bases. Germline V gives CDR1 SGHTA, CDR2 FQGTGA. The CDR3 contains 15 residues. The V and J ends lost 6 bases and 0 bases, in that order; junction bases with no gene match: 3. The CDR3 nucleotides read TGTGCCAGCAGTTCTAGCGGGGCCTCCTACAATGAGCAGTTCTTC. The encoded protein is CASSSSGASYNEQFF.

V usage is TRBV5-4 and J usage is TRBJ2-5, with 7 positions matching TRBD1. The J segment lost 7 bases and the V segment lost 4 bases, leaving 10 bases of the junction unmatched. Germline CDR1 is SGHNT and CDR2 is YYREEE (reference sequence). The CDR3 runs 14 residues. This CDR3 is CASSEGQATGTQYF. CDR3 nucleotide sequence: TGTGCCAGCAGCGAAGGACAGGCCACAGGGACCCAGTACTTC.

As for this clone: In the same sample, other DNA sequences code for this CDR3. The chain combines TRBV7-2 with TRBJ2-5, with 8 bases matching TRBD2. Unmatched junction bases numbered 7, after V lost 5 bases and J lost 5 bases. The CDR3 extends over 14 amino acids. CDR1 is SGHTA, CDR2 FQGNSA, per germline. In nucleotides, the CDR3 is TGTGCCAGCAGCCCGGGGGGGGCTCGGGAGACCCAGTACTTC. It translates to CASSPGGARETQYF.

The rearrangement joins TRBV7-9 to TRBJ2-7, with 14 bases matching TRBD2. CDR3 length: 16 amino acids. From germline, CDR1 is SEHNR and CDR2 FQNEAQ (reference sequence). V lost 5 bases to trimming and J lost 4 bases; unmatched junction nucleotides: 7. The CDR3 DNA sequence: TGTGCCAGCAGCCTCCACGGGACTAGCGGGGGATACGAGCAGTACTTC. It specifies CASSLHGTSGGYEQYF.

The rearrangement uses TRBV19 and TRBJ1-1; D possibly corresponds to TRBD1 (5 bases). The CDR3 length is 13 residues. CDR1 LNHDA and CDR2 SQIVND come from the germline V gene (reference sequence). Trimming took off 2 bases at V and 8 bases at J, with 12 bases between the two ends. CDR3 protein: CASSIPQGHEAFF. DNA of the CDR3: TGTGCCAGTAGTATACCCCAGGGCCACGAAGCTTTCTTT.

This clone was seen at least ten times. This specimen includes other DNA sequences encoding the same CDR3. The chain is built from TRBV4-2 and TRBJ2-1, with a possible D match to TRBD1 (5 bases). The ends were cut back, 4 bases at V and 7 bases at J, with 11 bases in the middle. Germline V lookup: CDR1 LGHNA, CDR2 YNFKEQ. The CDR3 totals 13 residues. Here the CDR3 reads CASSPRGGNEQFF. The CDR3 nucleotides read TGTGCCAGCAGCCCTAGGGGCGGTAATGAGCAGTTCTTC.